This TCR beta chain was sequenced in a study of control samples from healthy donors and cancer patients. Produced via immunoSEQ multiplex PCR; TCRdb's table is partial and in-frame only. The sample holds about 140,000 clones, roughly 89% seen once. V was clipped by 1 base and J by 0 bases, with 7 bases between them. CDR1 and CDR2 (germline): MNHNS, SASEGT. The CDR3 is 15 amino acids. The chain carries TRBV6-1 and TRBJ2-1; D is unclear. The source of this sequence is a man aged 18 to 30 in good health. Input material: blood. CDR3 sequence: CASSEGFSSYNEQFF. Written as DNA, the CDR3 is TGTGCCAGCAGTGAAGGATTTAGCTCCTACAATGAGCAGTTCTTC.